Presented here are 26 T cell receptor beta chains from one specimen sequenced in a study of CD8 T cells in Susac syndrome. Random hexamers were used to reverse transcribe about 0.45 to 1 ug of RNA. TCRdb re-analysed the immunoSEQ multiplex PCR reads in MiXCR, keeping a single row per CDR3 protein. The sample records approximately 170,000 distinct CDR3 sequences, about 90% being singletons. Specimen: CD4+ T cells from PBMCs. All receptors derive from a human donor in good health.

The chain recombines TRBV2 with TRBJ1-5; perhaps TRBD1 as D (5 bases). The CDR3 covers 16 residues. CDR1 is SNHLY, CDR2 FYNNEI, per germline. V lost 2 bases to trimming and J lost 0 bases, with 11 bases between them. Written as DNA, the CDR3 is TGTGCCAGCAGTGAATGGGACCTAGCTAGCAATCAGCCCCAGCATTTT. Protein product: CASSEWDLASNQPQHF.

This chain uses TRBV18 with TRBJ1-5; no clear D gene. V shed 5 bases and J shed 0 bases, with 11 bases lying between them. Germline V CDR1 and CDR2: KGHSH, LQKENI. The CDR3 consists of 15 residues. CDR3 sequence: CASSTGLYSNQPQHF. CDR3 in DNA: TGTGCCAGCTCAACCGGGCTATATAGCAATCAGCCCCAGCATTTT.

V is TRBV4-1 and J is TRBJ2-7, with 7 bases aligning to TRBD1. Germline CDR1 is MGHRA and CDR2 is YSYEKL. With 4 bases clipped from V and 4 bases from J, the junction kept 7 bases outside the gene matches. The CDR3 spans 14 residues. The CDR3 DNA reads TGCGCCAGCAGCCCAGGGGGATTACAGTACGAGCAGTACTTC. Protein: CASSPGGLQYEQYF.

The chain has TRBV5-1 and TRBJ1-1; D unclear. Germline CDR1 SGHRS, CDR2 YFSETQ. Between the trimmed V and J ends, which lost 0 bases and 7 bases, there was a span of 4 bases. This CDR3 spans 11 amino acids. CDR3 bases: TGCGCCAGCAGCTTGGACAGTGAAGCTTTCTTT. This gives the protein CASSLDSEAFF.

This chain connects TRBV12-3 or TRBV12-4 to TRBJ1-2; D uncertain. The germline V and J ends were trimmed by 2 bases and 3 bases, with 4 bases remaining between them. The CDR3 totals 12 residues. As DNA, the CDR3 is TGTGCCAGCAGTTTAATAGACTATGGCTACACCTTC. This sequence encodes CASSLIDYGYTF.

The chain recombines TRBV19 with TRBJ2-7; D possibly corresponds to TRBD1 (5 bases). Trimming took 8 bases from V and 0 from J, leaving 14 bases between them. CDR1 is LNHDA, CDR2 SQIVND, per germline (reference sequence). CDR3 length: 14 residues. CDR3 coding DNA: TGTGCCAGTCAAGATCATGGACACTCCTACGAGCAGTACTTC. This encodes CASQDHGHSYEQYF.

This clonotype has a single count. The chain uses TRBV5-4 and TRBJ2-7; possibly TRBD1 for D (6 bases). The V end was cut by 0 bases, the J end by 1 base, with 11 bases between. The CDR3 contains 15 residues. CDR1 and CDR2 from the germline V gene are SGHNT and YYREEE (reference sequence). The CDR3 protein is CASSLVGTSSYEQYF. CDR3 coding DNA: TGTGCCAGCAGCTTGGTCGGGACATCTTCCTACGAGCAGTACTTC.

DNA of the CDR3: TGTGCCAGCAGCTGGGGACAGGCGAGGTATACGGGTGGCTACACCTTC. Encoded protein: CASSWGQARYTGGYTF. The chain employs TRBV7-2 and TRBJ1-2; 8 bases agree with TRBD1. Germline CDR1 reads SGHTA; CDR2 reads FQGNSA. The CDR3 is 16 amino acids. Trimming took 4 bases from V and 7 from J; bases not matched to a gene: 14.

In nucleotides, the CDR3 is TGTGCCAGCAGCTTGGACAGCAATAACTATGGCTACACCTTC. Its translation is CASSLDSNNYGYTF. The chain has TRBV12-3 or TRBV12-4 and TRBJ1-2; D may be TRBD1 (6 bases). The CDR3 extends over 14 amino acids. Trimming took off 6 bases at V and 1 base at J, with 12 bases between the two ends.

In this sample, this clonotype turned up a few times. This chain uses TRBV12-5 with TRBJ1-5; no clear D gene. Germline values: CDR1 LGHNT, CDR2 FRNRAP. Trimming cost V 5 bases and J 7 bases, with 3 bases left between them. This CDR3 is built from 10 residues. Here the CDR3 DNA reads TGTGCTAGTGGTGGACAGCCCCAGCATTTT. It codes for CASGGQPQHF.

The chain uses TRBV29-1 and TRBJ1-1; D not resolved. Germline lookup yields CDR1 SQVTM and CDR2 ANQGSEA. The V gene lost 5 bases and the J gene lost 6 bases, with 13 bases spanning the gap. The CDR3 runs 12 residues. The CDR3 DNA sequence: TGCAGCGTTAAAGGGTATCGGGCTGAAGCTTTCTTT. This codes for CSVKGYRAEAFF.

The CDR3: CASSYWLADYNEQFF. The CDR3, as DNA: TGTGCCAGCAGTTATTGGCTAGCGGATTACAATGAGCAGTTCTTC. The gene calls are TRBV6-5 and TRBJ2-1; TRBD2 agrees at 7 bases. Germline CDR1 MNHEY, CDR2 SVGAGI. Trimming took 3 bases from V and 4 from J; bases not matched to a gene: 6. This CDR3 contains 15 residues.

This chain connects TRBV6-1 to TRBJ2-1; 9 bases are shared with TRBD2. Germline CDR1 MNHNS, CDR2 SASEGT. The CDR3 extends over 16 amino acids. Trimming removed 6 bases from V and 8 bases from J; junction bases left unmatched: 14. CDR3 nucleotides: TGTGCCAGCAGCACTACCCCCGGGACTAGCTTCCATGAGCAGTTCTTC. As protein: CASSTTPGTSFHEQFF.

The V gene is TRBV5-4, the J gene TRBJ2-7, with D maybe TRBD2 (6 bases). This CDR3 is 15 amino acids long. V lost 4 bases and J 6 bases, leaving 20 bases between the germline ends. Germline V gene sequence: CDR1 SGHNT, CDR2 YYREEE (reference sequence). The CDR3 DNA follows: TGTGCCAGCAGCGATGCGGGGCAGCCCCTGGGCGAGCAGTACTTC. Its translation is CASSDAGQPLGEQYF.

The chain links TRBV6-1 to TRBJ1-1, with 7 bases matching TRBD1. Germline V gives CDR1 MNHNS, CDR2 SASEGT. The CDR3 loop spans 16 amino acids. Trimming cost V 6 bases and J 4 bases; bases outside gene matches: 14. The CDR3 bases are TGTGCCAGCAGCCACGGCCGGACAGGTTGGTTCACTGAAGCTTTCTTT. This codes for CASSHGRTGWFTEAFF.

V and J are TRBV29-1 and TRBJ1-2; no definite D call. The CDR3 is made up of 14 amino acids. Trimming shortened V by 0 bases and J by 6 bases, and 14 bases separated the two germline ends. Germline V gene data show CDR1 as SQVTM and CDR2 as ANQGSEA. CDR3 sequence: CSVEDRGRGHGYTF. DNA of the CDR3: TGCAGCGTTGAAGATCGAGGGAGAGGGCATGGCTACACCTTC.

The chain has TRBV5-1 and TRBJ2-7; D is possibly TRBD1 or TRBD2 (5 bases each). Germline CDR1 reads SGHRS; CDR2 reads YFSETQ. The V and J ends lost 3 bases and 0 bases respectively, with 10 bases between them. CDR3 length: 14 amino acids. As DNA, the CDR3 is TGCGCCAGCAGCTACACCGGGACCTCCTACGAGCAGTACTTC. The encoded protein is CASSYTGTSYEQYF.

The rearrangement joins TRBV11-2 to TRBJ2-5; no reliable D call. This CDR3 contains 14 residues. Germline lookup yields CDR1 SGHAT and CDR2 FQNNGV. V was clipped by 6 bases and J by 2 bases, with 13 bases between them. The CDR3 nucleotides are TGTGCCAGCAGTAGAGGACGTACACAAGAGACCCAGTACTTC. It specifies CASSRGRTQETQYF.

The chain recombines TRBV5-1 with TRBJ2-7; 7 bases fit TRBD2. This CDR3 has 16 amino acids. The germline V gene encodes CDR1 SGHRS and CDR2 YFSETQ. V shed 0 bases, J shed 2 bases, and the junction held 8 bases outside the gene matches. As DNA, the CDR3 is TGCGCCAGCAGCTTGGACGCTCCGGGGGGAGCCTACGAGCAGTACTTC. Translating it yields CASSLDAPGGAYEQYF.

In DNA, the CDR3 is TGTGCCAGCAGCCAAGACAGGGATACCTACGAGCAGTACTTC. This encodes CASSQDRDTYEQYF. This chain joins TRBV4-2 and TRBJ2-7; D is possibly TRBD1 (5 bases). V dropped 0 bases and J dropped 2 bases, with 8 bases sitting between them. The CDR3 is 14 residues long. Germline values: CDR1 LGHNA, CDR2 YNFKEQ.

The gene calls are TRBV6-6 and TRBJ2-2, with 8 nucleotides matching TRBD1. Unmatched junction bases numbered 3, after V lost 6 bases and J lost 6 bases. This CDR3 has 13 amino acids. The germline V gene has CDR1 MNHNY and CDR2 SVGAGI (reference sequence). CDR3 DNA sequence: TGTGCCAGCAGCCCACAGGGGGCCGGGGAGCTGTTTTTT. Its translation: CASSPQGAGELFF.

The CDR3 loop is CASSVGDRVGEQYF. The CDR3, as DNA: TGTGCCAGCAGCGTGGGAGACAGAGTCGGGGAGCAGTACTTC. The chain uses TRBV9 and TRBJ2-7; either TRBD1 or TRBD2 may fit D (5 bases each). The germline gives CDR1 SGDLS, CDR2 YYNGEE. This CDR3 region has 14 residues. Trimming stripped 2 bases from V and 7 bases from J, with 16 bases between.

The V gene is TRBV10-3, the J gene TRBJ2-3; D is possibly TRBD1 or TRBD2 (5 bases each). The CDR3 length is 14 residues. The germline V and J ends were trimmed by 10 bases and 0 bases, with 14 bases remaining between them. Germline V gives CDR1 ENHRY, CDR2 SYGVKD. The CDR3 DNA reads TGTGCCACCGCCCCGGGACCAAGCACAGATACGCAGTATTTT. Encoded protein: CATAPGPSTDTQYF.

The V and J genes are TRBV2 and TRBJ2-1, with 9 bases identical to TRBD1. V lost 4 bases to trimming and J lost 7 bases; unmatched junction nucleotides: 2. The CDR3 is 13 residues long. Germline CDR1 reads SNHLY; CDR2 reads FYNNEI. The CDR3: CASSVGQGNEQFF. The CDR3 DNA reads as TGTGCCAGCAGTGTGGGACAGGGTAATGAGCAGTTCTTC.

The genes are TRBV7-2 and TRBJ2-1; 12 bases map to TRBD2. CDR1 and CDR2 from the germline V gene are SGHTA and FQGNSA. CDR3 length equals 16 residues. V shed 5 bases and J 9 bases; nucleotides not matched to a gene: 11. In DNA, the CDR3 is TGTGCCAGCAGCCGCACTTTACTAGCGGGGGGTACTGAGCAGTTCTTC. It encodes CASSRTLLAGGTEQFF.

The CDR3 bases are TGTGCCAGTAGTATAGATGGGGGTAGACGGGCCAACGTCCTGACTTTC. The encoded protein is CASSIDGGRRANVLTF. This chain joins TRBV19 and TRBJ2-6, with D perhaps assigned TRBD1 or TRBD2 (5 bases each). V lost 0 bases and J lost 5, with 11 bases in between. The CDR3 loop spans 16 amino acids. Per germline, CDR1 LNHDA and CDR2 SQIVND (reference sequence).